These 24 T cell receptor beta chains were sequenced from one sample in a study of control samples from healthy donors and cancer patients. Using immunoSEQ multiplex PCR, the repertoire was profiled, and TCRdb retains in-frame clones only, with some absent. This table has over 100,000 clones, around 90% appearing once. What was sequenced was blood. These receptor sequences come from a man aged 35 to 55 in good health.

The chain couples TRBV21-1 to TRBJ2-5; the table assigns TRBD2, which was not confirmed against the DNA. TRBV21-1 is tagged as a pseudogene. This CDR3 has 16 amino acids. Written as DNA, the CDR3 is TGTGCCAGCAGCCGGGTTCTACTGCGAGCCCAAGAGACCCAGTACTTC. Translation: CASSRVLLRAQETQYF.

This rearrangement joins TRBV11-2 to TRBJ2-1; TRBD1 might be the D (6 bases). The V end was cut by 0 bases, the J end by 12 bases, with 12 bases between. This CDR3 is built from 13 residues. From germline, CDR1 is SGHAT and CDR2 FQNNGV. This CDR3 is CASSLDRDTWQFF. The CDR3 DNA reads as TGTGCCAGCAGCTTAGATCGGGACACTTGGCAGTTCTTC.

The chain has TRBV2 and TRBJ1-4, with 9 bases that match TRBD1. V dropped 4 bases and J dropped 8; count of bases not matched to a gene: 5. The CDR3 runs 14 residues. Germline CDR1 reads SNHLY; CDR2 reads FYNNEI. The CDR3 reads CASSGGTGYEKLFF. The DNA of the CDR3 is TGTGCCAGCAGTGGGGGGACAGGGTACGAAAAACTGTTTTTT. Looking up the rest from reference TRBV2 and TRBJ1-4 gives the full variable domain: EPEVTQTPSHQVTQMGQEVILRCVPISNHLYFYWYRQILGQKVEFLVSFYNNEISEKSEIFDDQFSVERPDGSNFTLKIRSTKLEDSAMYFCASSGGTGYEKLFFGSGTQLSVL.

V gene TRBV6-6 combines with J gene TRBJ2-5; maybe TRBD2 (6 bases). Deletions cut 6 bases from V and 1 base from J, with 12 bases between. Germline-derived CDR1 and CDR2 are MNHNY and SVGAGI (reference sequence). The CDR3 is 14 residues long. CDR3 loop: CASSPRLGQETQYF. The CDR3 nucleotides are TGTGCCAGCAGCCCCCGACTAGGCCAAGAGACCCAGTACTTC.

The chain combines TRBV3-1 (or the pseudogene TRBV3-2) with TRBJ2-2; D unresolved. This CDR3 contains 17 residues. Trimming left V 2 bases short and J 0 bases short, with 13 bases between. Germline CDR1 is LGHDT and CDR2 is YNNKEL (reference sequence). The CDR3: CASSQPQGAANTGELFF. The CDR3 DNA reads TGTGCCAGCAGCCAACCCCAAGGCGCGGCGAACACCGGGGAGCTGTTTTTT.

This clone was detected a few times. This rearrangement joins TRBV24-1 to TRBJ1-6; perhaps TRBD1 as D (5 bases). Germline V gene sequence: CDR1 KGHDR, CDR2 SFDVKD. Trimming left V 7 bases short and J 10 bases short, with 10 bases between. CDR3 size: 12 residues. In DNA, the CDR3 is TGTGCCACCAGCACGGGGGTGTCACCCCTCCACTTT. Protein: CATSTGVSPLHF.

V is TRBV29-1 and J is TRBJ1-1, with D unclear. This CDR3 is built from 12 residues. V dropped 6 bases and J dropped 1 base, with 9 bases sitting between them. Germline CDR1 SQVTM, CDR2 ANQGSEA. CDR3 bases: TGCAGCGTCCTTGGATCGAACACTGAAGCTTTCTTT. This codes for CSVLGSNTEAFF.

The chain joins TRBV7-8 to TRBJ2-7; 8 bases match TRBD1. Germline-derived CDR1 and CDR2 are SGHVS and FQNEAQ. CDR3 length equals 16 residues. Trimming at V came to 1 base and at J to 5 bases, leaving 10 bases not matched to a gene. CDR3 bases: TGTGCCAGCAGCTTAGAAAACACAGGGGGTTACCACGAGCAGTACTTC. This sequence encodes CASSLENTGGYHEQYF.

V is TRBV5-1 and J is TRBJ2-3; 14 bases map to TRBD2. This CDR3 spans 17 amino acids. Germline CDR1 is SGHRS and CDR2 is YFSETQ. Losses at the gene ends were 3 bases for V and 6 bases for J; bases not matched to a gene: 9. The CDR3: CASSYSPGLAGVDTQYF. The CDR3 bases are TGCGCCAGCAGCTACAGTCCGGGACTAGCGGGGGTGGATACGCAGTATTTT.

The chain employs TRBV4-1 and TRBJ2-7; a possible D gene is TRBD2 (6 bases). The CDR3 is made up of 14 amino acids. Trimming cost V 4 bases and J 3 bases, with 13 bases left between them. Germline values: CDR1 MGHRA, CDR2 YSYEKL. CDR3 sequence: CASSPGRTNYEQYF. CDR3 DNA: TGCGCCAGCAGCCCCGGACGGACTAACTACGAGCAGTACTTC.

The chain carries TRBV10-1 and TRBJ2-1, with D perhaps matching TRBD1 (6 bases). The CDR3 sequence is 17 residues long. The germline CDR1 and CDR2 sequences are WNHNN and SYGVQD (reference sequence). Trimming removed 2 bases from V and 4 bases from J, with 18 bases in between. CDR3 nucleotides: TGCGCCAGCAGTGAGCGACCTACAGGGACGGGGTACAATGAGCAGTTCTTC. Translation: CASSERPTGTGYNEQFF.

The rearrangement joins TRBV5-5 to TRBJ2-1, with 7 bases identical to TRBD1. The V gene end was trimmed by 1 base and the J gene end by 10 bases; junction bases not matched to a gene: 8. Germline V lookup: CDR1 SGHKS, CDR2 YYEKEE (reference sequence). The CDR3 is 14 residues long. This CDR3 is CASSLIGTVGEQFF. CDR3 DNA: TGTGCCAGCAGCTTGATCGGGACAGTAGGGGAGCAGTTCTTC.

The gene calls are TRBV6-5 and TRBJ2-1; the match to TRBD1 covers 8 bases. Germline V lookup: CDR1 MNHEY, CDR2 SVGAGI. CDR3 length: 15 residues. The J segment lost 1 base and the V segment lost 7 bases, leaving 6 bases of the junction unmatched. The CDR3, as DNA: TGTGCCAGCATCGAGGACAGGGCTTCCTACAATGAGCAGTTCTTC. Its translation is CASIEDRASYNEQFF.

V is TRBV5-1 and J is TRBJ2-1; unclear D gene. Trimming took off 4 bases at V and 8 bases at J, with 16 bases between the two ends. CDR3 length: 14 residues. CDR1 is SGHRS and CDR2 is YFSETQ in the germline V gene. The CDR3 DNA reads TGCGCCAGCAGCCTCAAGACTGGAAGGGATGAGCAGTTCTTC. It yields the protein CASSLKTGRDEQFF.

This chain links TRBV7-2 with TRBJ1-1; perhaps TRBD1 as D (5 bases). Looked up from germline, CDR1 is SGHTA and CDR2 is FQGNSA. Trimming left V 3 bases short and J 3 bases short, with 11 bases between. The CDR3 contains 14 residues. In DNA, the CDR3 is TGTGCCAGCAGCTTTCTTACAGGCTACACTGAAGCTTTCTTT. Translated, it gives CASSFLTGYTEAFF.

The gene calls are TRBV9 and TRBJ2-3; 8 bases align to TRBD2. There are 17 residues in the CDR3. Germline loops: CDR1 SGDLS, CDR2 YYNGEE. V shed 0 bases and J 2 bases; nucleotides not matched to a gene: 8. The CDR3 loop is CASSVGSGGLLTDTQYF. For the CDR3, the DNA is TGTGCCAGCAGCGTAGGAAGCGGGGGCCTCCTCACAGATACGCAGTATTTT.

This chain uses TRBV29-1 with TRBJ1-2, with 12 positions matching TRBD1. Germline V gene sequence: CDR1 SQVTM, CDR2 ANQGSEA. This CDR3 spans 13 amino acids. After removal of 6 bases from V and 8 bases from J, the junction contained 7 bases not matched to a gene. Here the CDR3 reads CSVRDRGQRGYTF. CDR3 DNA: TGCAGCGTCCGGGACAGGGGGCAGAGGGGCTACACCTTC.

The J gene is TRBJ1-1, the V gene TRBV7-9; TRBD1 is a possible D gene (5 bases). This CDR3 is built from 14 residues. CDR1 is SEHNR, CDR2 FQNEAQ, per germline (reference sequence). Trimming took off 3 bases at V and 6 bases at J, with 14 bases between the two ends. The CDR3 DNA follows: TGTGCCAGCAGCTTTGATTCGGGGGTCTCTGAAGCTTTCTTT. Its translation: CASSFDSGVSEAFF.

The rearrangement joins TRBV6-6 to TRBJ2-4; TRBD1 might be the D (5 bases). In germline, CDR1 is MNHNY, CDR2 SVGAGI (reference sequence). This CDR3 is 16 amino acids long. Deletions cut 6 bases from V and 4 bases from J, with 19 bases between. CDR3: CASRTLTGTMKNIQYF. CDR3 bases: TGTGCCAGCAGGACCCTAACAGGAACCATGAAAAACATTCAGTACTTC.

V is TRBV10-3 and J is TRBJ1-2; 9 nucleotides line up with TRBD1. The CDR3 has 16 residues. The ends lost 7 bases at V and 6 bases at J; junction bases unmatched: 15. Germline CDR1 reads ENHRY; CDR2 reads SYGVKD. The CDR3 sequence is CAINPRTGVKQDGYTF. Here the CDR3 DNA reads TGTGCCATCAACCCGCGGACAGGGGTAAAGCAGGATGGCTACACCTTC.

The genes are TRBV10-3 and TRBJ2-3; 15 bases fit TRBD2. This CDR3 region has 15 residues. The junction had 2 bases not matched to a gene; V was cut back by 5 bases and J by 5 bases. CDR1 and CDR2 (germline): ENHRY, SYGVKD. This chain's CDR3 is CAISRTSGGEDTQYF. In DNA, the CDR3 is TGTGCCATCAGTCGGACTAGCGGGGGGGAAGATACGCAGTATTTT.

The chain has TRBV7-3 and TRBJ2-5; D may be TRBD1 (5 bases). V was clipped by 4 bases and J by 4 bases, with 16 bases between them. Per the germline V gene, CDR1 is SGHTA and CDR2 is FQGTGA. The CDR3 sequence is 15 residues long. The CDR3 here is CASSSLGHGPETQYF. Written as DNA, the CDR3 is TGTGCCAGCAGCTCACTCGGACACGGTCCAGAGACCCAGTACTTC.

The V call is TRBV5-1, the J call TRBJ2-7; 11 nucleotides agree with TRBD2. The CDR3 has 17 residues. Germline V lookup: CDR1 SGHRS, CDR2 YFSETQ. The V gene end was trimmed by 1 base and the J gene end by 3 bases; junction bases not matched to a gene: 9. CDR3 region: CASSLRERLAGIYEQYF. CDR3 sequence (DNA): TGCGCCAGCAGCTTGCGTGAAAGACTAGCGGGGATCTACGAGCAGTACTTC.

V usage is TRBV18 and J usage is TRBJ2-5; TRBD1 matches at 10 bases. With 0 bases clipped from V and 3 bases from J, the junction kept 1 base outside the gene matches. This CDR3 region has 15 residues. CDR1 is KGHSH and CDR2 is LQKENI in the germline V gene. For the CDR3, the DNA is TGTGCCAGCTCACCACCTGGACAGGGGGAAGAGACCCAGTACTTC. Protein sequence: CASSPPGQGEETQYF.